The entry below gives a single TCR beta chain sequence along with its context. As yet, its antigen is unknown. CDR1 ENHRY and CDR2 SYGVKD come from the germline V gene. V dropped 10 bases and J dropped 4 bases, with 13 bases sitting between them. The CDR3 loop spans 12 amino acids. In the source study's methods: Out-of-frame sequences were removed, leaving 2 million to 2.5 million distinct TCRbeta sequences. The assay was immunoSEQ multiplex PCR, and TCRdb's table has in-frame clones only and misses some. For V, J and clone size, that table is used; D and trimming come from the DNA. The sample consists of about 59,000 clones, roughly 81% of them appearing once. Single viable CD3+CD4+CD8-CD45RO+ cells were sorted as the memory CD4+ T cells. Total CD4+ T cells were enriched by CD4 positive selection. The data were taken from a study of memory CD4+ T cells and cytomegalovirus serostatus. Looking at the study overall: This sample comes from healthy Belgian adults, 9 CMV seropositive, around 26 seronegative. Study-wide results and caveats: Each of approximately 61 CMV-associated TCRbeta sequences occurred in one to five individuals.

The source is an adult in good health and CMV-seronegative. The sequenced sample consisted of memory CD4+ T cells from blood. The chain recombines TRBV10-3 with TRBJ1-2, with D possibly being TRBD1 (5 bases). CDR3 sequence: CATTYDSYGYTF. Written as DNA, the CDR3 is TGTGCCACGACGTATGACAGCTATGGCTACACCTTC.